This T cell receptor beta chain is from a study of human T cells and chemical hapten exposure. About the study: Patients received weekly diphenylcyclopropenone doses to the scalp throughout the roughly 23-week study.

In TCRdb, the RACE reads were re-called with MiXCR into one record per CDR3 protein. The repertoire consists of a few hundred thousand distinct CDR3 sequences, with roughly 6.3% occurring once and the leading ten covering around 6.1%. Time point indicated: patch test 2, 6 weeks after DPC sensitization. Treatment of the sample: therapeutic diphenylcyclopropenone sensitization with weekly scalp DPC. Staff drew blood before applying each patch test. Non-pregnant alopecia patients aged 18 to 70, suitable for DPC therapy. From germline, CDR1 is LGHNA and CDR2 YSLEER. This CDR3 region has 16 residues. V gave up 1 base and J gave up 2 bases, with 12 bases separating them.

This receptor was obtained from a woman aged 18-29 years with alopecia areata. Some clones in this sample may be carry-over from other donors' samples. The rearrangement uses TRBV4-3 and TRBJ1-5, with D hard to call. The sequences come from whole blood, collected in connection with sensitization to the hapten diphenylcyclopropenone (DPC). CDR3 region: CASSQVSLRGNQPQHF. DNA for the CDR3: TGCGCCAGCAGCCAAGTTTCCCTGAGGGGCAATCAGCCCCAGCATTTT.